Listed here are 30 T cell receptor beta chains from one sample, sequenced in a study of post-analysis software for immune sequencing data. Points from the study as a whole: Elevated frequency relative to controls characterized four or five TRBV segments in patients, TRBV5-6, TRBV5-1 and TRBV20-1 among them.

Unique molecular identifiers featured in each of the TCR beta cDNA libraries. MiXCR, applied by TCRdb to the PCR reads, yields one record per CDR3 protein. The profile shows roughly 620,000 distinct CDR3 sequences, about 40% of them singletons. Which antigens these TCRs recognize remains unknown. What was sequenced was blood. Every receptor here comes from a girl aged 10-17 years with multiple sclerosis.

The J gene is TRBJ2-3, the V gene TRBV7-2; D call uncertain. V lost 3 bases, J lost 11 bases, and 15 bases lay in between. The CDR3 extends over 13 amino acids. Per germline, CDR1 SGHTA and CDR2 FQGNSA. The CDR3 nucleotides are TGTGCCAGCAGCTTCGGAGAGAGCTCATTGCAGTATTTT. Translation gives CASSFGESSLQYF. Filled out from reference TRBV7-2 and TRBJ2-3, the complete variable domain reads GAGVSQSPSNKVTEKGKDVELRCDPISGHTALYWYRQSLGQGLEFLIYFQGNSAPDKSGLPSDRFSAERTGGSVSTLTIQRTQQEDSAVYLCASSFGESSLQYFGPGTRLTVL.

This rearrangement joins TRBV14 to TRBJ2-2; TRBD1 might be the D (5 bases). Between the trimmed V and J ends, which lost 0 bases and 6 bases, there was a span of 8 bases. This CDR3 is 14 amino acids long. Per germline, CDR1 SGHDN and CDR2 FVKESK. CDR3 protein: CASSQDLTAGELFF. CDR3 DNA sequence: TGTGCCAGCAGCCAAGATCTGACAGCCGGGGAGCTGTTTTTT.

Here the CDR3 reads CSVGGLSVAHRADGYTF. CDR3 sequence (DNA): TGCAGCGTTGGAGGATTGAGTGTGGCCCATAGAGCGGATGGCTACACCTTC. This rearrangement joins TRBV29-1 to TRBJ1-2; the D is unclear. Germline lookup yields CDR1 SQVTM and CDR2 ANQGSEA. Trimming removed 4 bases at V and 6 bases at J, with 27 bases between. The CDR3 is 17 residues long.

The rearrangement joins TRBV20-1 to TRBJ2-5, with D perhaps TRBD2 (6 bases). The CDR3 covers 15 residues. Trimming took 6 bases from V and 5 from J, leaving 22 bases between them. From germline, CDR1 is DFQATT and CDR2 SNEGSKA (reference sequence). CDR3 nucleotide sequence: TGCAGTGCGGTGACTCCGGGAGAAGGAACGGAGACCCAGTACTTC. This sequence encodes CSAVTPGEGTETQYF.

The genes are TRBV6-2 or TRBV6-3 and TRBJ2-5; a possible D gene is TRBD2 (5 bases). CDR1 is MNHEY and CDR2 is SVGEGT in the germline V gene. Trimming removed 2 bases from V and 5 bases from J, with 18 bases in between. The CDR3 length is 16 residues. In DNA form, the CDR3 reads TGTGCCAGCAGTTACCTGGCGGGCCCAATCCGGGAGACCCAGTACTTC. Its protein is CASSYLAGPIRETQYF.

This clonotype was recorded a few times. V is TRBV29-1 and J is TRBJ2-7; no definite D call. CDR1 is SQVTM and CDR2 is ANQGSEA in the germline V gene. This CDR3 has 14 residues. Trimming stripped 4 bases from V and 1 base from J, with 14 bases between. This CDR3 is CSVVGRANSYEQYF. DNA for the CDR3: TGCAGCGTTGTGGGCAGAGCCAATTCCTACGAGCAGTACTTC.

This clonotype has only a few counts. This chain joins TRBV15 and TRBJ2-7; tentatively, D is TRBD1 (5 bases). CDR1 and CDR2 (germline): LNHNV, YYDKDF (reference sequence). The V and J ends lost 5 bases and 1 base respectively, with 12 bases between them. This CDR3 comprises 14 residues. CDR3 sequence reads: CATSQARVSYEQYF. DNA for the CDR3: TGTGCCACCAGCCAAGCCAGGGTTTCCTACGAGCAGTACTTC.

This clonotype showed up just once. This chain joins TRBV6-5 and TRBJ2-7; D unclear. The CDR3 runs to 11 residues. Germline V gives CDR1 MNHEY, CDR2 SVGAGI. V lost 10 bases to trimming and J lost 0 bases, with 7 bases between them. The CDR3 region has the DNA TGTGCCATCCCGAGCTCCTACGAGCAGTACTTC. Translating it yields CAIPSSYEQYF.

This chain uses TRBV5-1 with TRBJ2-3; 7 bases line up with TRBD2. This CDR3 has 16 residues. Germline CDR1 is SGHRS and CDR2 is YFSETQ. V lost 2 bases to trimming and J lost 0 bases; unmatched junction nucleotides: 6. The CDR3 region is CASSFGNSGSTDTQYF. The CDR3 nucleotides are TGCGCCAGCAGCTTTGGTAATAGCGGGAGCACAGATACGCAGTATTTT.

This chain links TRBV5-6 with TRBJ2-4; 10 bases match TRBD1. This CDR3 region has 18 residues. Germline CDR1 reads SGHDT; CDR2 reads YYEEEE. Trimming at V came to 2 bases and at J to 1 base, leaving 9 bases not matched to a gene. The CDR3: CASSFLGTGVLAKNIQYF. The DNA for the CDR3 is TGTGCCAGCAGCTTTCTCGGGACAGGGGTTCTTGCCAAAAACATTCAGTACTTC.

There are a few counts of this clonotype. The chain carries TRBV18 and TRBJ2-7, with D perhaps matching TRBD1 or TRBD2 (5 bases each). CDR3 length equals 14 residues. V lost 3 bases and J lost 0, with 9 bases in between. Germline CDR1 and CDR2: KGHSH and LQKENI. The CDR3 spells CASSPGTDSYEQYF. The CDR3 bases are TGTGCCAGCTCACCGGGGACGGACTCCTACGAGCAGTACTTC.

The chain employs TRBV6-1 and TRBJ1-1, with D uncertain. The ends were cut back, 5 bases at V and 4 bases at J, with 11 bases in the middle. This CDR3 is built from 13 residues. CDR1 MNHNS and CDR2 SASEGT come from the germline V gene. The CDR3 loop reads CASSPFARTEAFF. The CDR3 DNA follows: TGTGCCAGCAGTCCATTTGCCCGCACTGAAGCTTTCTTT.

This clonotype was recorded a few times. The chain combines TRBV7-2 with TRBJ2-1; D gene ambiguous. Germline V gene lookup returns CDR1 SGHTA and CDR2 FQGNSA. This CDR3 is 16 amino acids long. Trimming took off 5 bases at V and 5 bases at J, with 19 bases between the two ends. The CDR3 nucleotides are TGTGCCAGCAGCGCATTCCTAGGCAGGATAAACAATGAGCAGTTCTTC. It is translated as CASSAFLGRINNEQFF.

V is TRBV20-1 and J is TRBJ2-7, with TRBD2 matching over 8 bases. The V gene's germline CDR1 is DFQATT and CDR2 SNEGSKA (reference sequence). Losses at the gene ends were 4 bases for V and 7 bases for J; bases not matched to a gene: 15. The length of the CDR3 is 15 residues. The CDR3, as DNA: TGCAGTGCTACGACCCCCAACGGGGGGGCTTGGGAGCAGTACTTC. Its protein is CSATTPNGGAWEQYF.

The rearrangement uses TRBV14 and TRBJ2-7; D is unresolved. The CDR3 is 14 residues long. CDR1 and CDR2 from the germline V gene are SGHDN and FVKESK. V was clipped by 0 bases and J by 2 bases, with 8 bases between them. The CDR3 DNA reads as TGTGCCAGCAGCCAAGAGGACGGAACCTACGAGCAGTACTTC. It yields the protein CASSQEDGTYEQYF. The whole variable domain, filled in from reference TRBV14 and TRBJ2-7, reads EAGVTQFPSHSVIEKGQTVTLRCDPISGHDNLYWYRRVMGKEIKFLLHFVKESKQDESGMPNNRFLAERTGGTYSTLKVQPAELEDSGVYFCASSQEDGTYEQYFGPGTRLTVT.

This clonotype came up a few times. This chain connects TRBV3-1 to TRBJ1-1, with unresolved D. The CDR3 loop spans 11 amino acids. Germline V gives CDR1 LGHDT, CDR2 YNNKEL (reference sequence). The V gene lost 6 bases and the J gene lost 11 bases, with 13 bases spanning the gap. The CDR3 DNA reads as TGTGCCAGCAGTCGTAATGACCTGGCTTTCTTT. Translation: CASSRNDLAFF.

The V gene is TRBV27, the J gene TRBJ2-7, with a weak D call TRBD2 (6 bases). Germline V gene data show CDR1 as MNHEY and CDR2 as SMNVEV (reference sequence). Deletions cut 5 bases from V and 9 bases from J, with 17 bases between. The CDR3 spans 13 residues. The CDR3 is CASSISGLPGQYF. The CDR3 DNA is TGTGCCAGCAGTATCTCGGGACTCCCGGGGCAGTACTTC.

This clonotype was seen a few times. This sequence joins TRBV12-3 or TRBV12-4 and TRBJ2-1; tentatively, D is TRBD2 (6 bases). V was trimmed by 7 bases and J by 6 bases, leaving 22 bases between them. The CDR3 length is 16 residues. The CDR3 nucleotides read TGTGCCAGCATAGCGGTCGGACGACCAAAACTCAATGAGCAGTTCTTC. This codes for CASIAVGRPKLNEQFF.

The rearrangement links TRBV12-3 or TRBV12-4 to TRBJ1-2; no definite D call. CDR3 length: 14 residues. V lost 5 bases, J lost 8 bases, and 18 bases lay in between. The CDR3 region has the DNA TGTGCCAGCAGTCCCGGGTGGACGGATCGGGGCTACACCTTC. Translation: CASSPGWTDRGYTF.

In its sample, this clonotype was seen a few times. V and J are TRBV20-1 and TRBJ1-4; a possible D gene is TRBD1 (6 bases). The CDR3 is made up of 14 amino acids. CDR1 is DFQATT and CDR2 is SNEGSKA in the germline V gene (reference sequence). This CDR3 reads CALFKGGTNEKLFF. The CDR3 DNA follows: TGCGCCCTTTTCAAAGGGGGAACTAATGAAAAACTGTTTTTT.

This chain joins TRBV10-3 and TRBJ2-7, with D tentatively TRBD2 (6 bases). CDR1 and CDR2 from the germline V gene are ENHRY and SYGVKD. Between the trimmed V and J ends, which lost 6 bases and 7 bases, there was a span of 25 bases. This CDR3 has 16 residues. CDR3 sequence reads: CAIRAPPGRETYEQYF. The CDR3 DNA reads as TGTGCCATCAGGGCCCCCCCCGGACGGGAGACTTATGAGCAGTACTTC.

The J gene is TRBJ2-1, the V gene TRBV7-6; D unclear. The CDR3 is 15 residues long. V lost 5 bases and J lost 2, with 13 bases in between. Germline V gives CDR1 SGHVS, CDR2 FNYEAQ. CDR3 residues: CASSPTRLAYNEQFF. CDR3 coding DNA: TGTGCCAGCAGCCCTACGCGACTTGCCTACAATGAGCAGTTCTTC.

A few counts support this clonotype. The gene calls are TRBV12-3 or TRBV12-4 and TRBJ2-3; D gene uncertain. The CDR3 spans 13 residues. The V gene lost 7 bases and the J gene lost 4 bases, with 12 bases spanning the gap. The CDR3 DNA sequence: TGTGCCAGCATCCTGTCGAGCGCAGATACGCAGTATTTT. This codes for CASILSSADTQYF.

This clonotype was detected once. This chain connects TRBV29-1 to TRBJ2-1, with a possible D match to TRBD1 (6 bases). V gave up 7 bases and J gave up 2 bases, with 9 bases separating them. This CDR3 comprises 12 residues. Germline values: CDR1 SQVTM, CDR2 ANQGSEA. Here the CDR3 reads CSARTAYNEQFF. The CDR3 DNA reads TGCAGCGCGCGGACAGCCTACAATGAGCAGTTCTTC.

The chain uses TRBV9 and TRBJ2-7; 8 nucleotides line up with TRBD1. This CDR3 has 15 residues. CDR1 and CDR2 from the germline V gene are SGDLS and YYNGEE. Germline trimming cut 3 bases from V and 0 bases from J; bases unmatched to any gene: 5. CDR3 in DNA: TGTGCCAGCAGCGGCGCCGGACAGGGCTCCTACGAGCAGTACTTC. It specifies CASSGAGQGSYEQYF. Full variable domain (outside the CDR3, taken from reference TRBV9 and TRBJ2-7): DSGVTQTPKHLITATGQRVTLRCSPRSGDLSVYWYQQSLDQGLQFLIQYYNGEERAKGNILERFSAQQFPDLHSELNLSSLELGDSALYFCASSGAGQGSYEQYFGPGTRLTVT.

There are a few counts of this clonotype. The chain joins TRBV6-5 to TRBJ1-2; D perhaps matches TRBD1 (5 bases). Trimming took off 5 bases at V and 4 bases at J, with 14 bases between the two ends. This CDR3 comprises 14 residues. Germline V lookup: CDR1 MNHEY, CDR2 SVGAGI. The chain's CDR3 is CASSLHQGTYGYTF. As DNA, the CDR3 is TGTGCCAGCAGTCTCCACCAGGGAACCTATGGCTACACCTTC.

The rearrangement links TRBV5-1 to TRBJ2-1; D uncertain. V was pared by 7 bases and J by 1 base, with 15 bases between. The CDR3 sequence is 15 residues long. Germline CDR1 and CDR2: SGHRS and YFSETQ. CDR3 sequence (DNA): TGCGCCAGCCGACCTGTCCCATCGTCCTACAATGAGCAGTTCTTC. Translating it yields CASRPVPSSYNEQFF.

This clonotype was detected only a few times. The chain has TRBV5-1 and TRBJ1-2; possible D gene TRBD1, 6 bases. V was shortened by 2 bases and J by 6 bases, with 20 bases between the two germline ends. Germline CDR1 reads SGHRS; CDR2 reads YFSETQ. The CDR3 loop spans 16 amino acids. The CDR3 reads CASSFNAVQGSDGYTF. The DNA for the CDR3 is TGCGCCAGCAGCTTTAATGCCGTTCAGGGGTCGGATGGCTACACCTTC.

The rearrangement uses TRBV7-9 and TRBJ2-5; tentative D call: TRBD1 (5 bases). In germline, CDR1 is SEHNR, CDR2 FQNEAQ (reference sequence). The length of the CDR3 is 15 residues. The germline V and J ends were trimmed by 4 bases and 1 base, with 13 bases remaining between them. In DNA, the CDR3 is TGTGCCAGCAGCTCGATCAGGGCCACCCAAGAGACCCAGTACTTC. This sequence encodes CASSSIRATQETQYF.

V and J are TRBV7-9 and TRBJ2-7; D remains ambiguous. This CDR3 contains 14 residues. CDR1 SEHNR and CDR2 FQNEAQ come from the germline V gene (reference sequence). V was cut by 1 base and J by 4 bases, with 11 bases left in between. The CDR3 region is CASSLEGRRYEQYF. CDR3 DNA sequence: TGTGCCAGCAGCTTAGAAGGAAGGCGATACGAGCAGTACTTC.